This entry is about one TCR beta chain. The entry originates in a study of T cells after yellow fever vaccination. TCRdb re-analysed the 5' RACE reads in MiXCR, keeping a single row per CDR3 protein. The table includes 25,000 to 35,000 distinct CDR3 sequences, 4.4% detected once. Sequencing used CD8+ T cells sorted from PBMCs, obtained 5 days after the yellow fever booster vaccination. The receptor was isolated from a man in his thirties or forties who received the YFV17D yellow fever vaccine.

The CDR3 sequence: CASSQGLTYSTDTQYF. DNA for the CDR3: TGTGCCAGCAGCCAAGGATTGACTTATAGCACAGATACGCAGTATTTT. This chain links TRBV4-2 with TRBJ2-3; the D is unclear. V gave up 1 base and J gave up 0 bases, with 11 bases separating them. The germline gives CDR1 LGHNA, CDR2 YNFKEQ. This CDR3 has 16 residues.